This is a list of T cell receptor beta chains from one sample in a study of T-cell memory formation after mild COVID-19. In TCRdb, the 5' RACE reads were re-called with MiXCR into one record per CDR3 protein. The sample lists about 350,000 distinct CDR3 sequences, roughly an eighth seen once, with 22% in the top ten. Sequencing was done on a sample of PBMCs or a T cell subset sorted from them (not recorded which). The receptors stem from a man younger than 35 who had mild COVID-19 (a few samples of this study predate the infection). Cell type and time point are not known. Both conserved end residues are part of each CDR3. Each record gives: J gene, V gene, clone size, D gene, CDR3 DNA, CDR3 protein. The D gene is left open where the match is weak. Clone size is given for some rows only: seen once, a few or many times, or a class if the clone is expanded.

>TRBJ2-1|TRBV24-1|.|.
TGTGCCACCAGCCCGGGACTGTTCAATGAGCAGTTCTTC
CATSPGLFNEQFF
>TRBJ2-1|TRBV2|.|.
TGTGCCAGCAGTGACGTGTTTCGGAACGCTGAGCAGTTCTTC
CASSDVFRNAEQFF
>TRBJ2-5|TRBV7-3|few|TRBD2
TGTGCCAGCAGCCACGAAGCGGGGAACCAAGAGACCCAGTACTTC
CASSHEAGNQETQYF
>TRBJ1-1|TRBV12-3/TRBV12-4|.|.
TGTGCCAGCAGGCCTTTTCGGGGCCCGAACACTGAAGCTTTCTTT
CASRPFRGPNTEAFF
>TRBJ1-1|TRBV20-1|.|.
TGCAGTGCTAGAGATGGAGGGAGGGCTACGAACACTGAAGCTTTCTTT
CSARDGGRATNTEAFF
>TRBJ2-1|TRBV11-2|few|TRBD2
TGTGCCAGCAGCGGCCATAGCGGGGAGGTGACCAGGAATGAGCAGTTCTTC
CASSGHSGEVTRNEQFF
>TRBJ1-5|TRBV20-1|.|TRBD1
TGCAGTGCTAGGTCCCCCGGGACAGGGACTCAGCCCCAGCATTTT
CSARSPGTGTQPQHF
>TRBJ1-2|TRBV6-5|few|TRBD1
TGTGCCAGCAGTTACTCGCGGGACAGGGGTTTGTATGGCTACACCTTC
CASSYSRDRGLYGYTF
>TRBJ2-5|TRBV10-1|.|.
TGCGCCACCTCCCTAGGGATTCAGGAGACCCAGTACTTC
CATSLGIQETQYF
>TRBJ2-7|TRBV11-2|few|.
TGTGCCAGCAGCTCCGCCTGGGGGAGCTCCTACGAGCAGTACTTC
CASSSAWGSSYEQYF
>TRBJ2-1|TRBV7-9|.|.
TGTGCCAGCAGCTCGGGACATAATGAGCAGTTCTTC
CASSSGHNEQFF
>TRBJ2-1|TRBV10-3|few|.
TGTGCCATTCGACCTGTGGGAAATGAGCAGTTCTTC
CAIRPVGNEQFF
>TRBJ1-2|TRBV5-1|few|.
TGCGCCAGCAGACAAGACCCGGCCTTGCTAGGCTACACCTTC
CASRQDPALLGYTF
>TRBJ2-7|TRBV4-1|few|TRBD2
TGCGCCAGCAGCCAGGAACTAGCGGGGGGCTCCTACGAGCAGTACTTC
CASSQELAGGSYEQYF
>TRBJ2-3|TRBV9|few|.
TGTGCCAGCAGCCCCCGGGTCGCGACAGATACGCAGTATTTT
CASSPRVATDTQYF
>TRBJ2-1|TRBV5-1|.|TRBD1
TGCGCCAGCAGCCGGATGGGGGGAGTCGGACAGGGATCTGATGAGCAGTTCTTC
CASSRMGGVGQGSDEQFF
>TRBJ1-2|TRBV28|few|.
TGTGCCAGCAGTCCCCGGGGCAGGCACTATGGCTACACCTTC
CASSPRGRHYGYTF
>TRBJ2-5|TRBV18|.|.
TGTGCCAGCTCACCTGCACAGTCAAGGGAGACCCAGTACTTC
CASSPAQSRETQYF
>TRBJ1-2|TRBV28|.|.
TGTGCCAGCAGTTTACCGGGTGGCTACACCTTC
CASSLPGGYTF
>TRBJ2-2|TRBV4-1|.|TRBD2
TGCGCCAGCAGCCTCCTCGGACTAGCGTCGAACACCGGGGAGCTGTTTTTT
CASSLLGLASNTGELFF
>TRBJ1-1|TRBV7-2|.|.
TGTGCCAGCAGCTTTTCGACAGCGACCCGAAACACTGAAGCTTTCTTT
CASSFSTATRNTEAFF
>TRBJ2-2|TRBV4-3|.|.
TGCGCCAGCAGCCCCTGGGGGGGCCATACCGGGGAGCTGTTTTTT
CASSPWGGHTGELFF
>TRBJ1-6|TRBV7-9|.|.
TGTGCCAGCTGCAGGGGTAATTCACCCCTCCACTTT
CASCRGNSPLHF
>TRBJ2-5|TRBV10-3|.|.
TGTGCCATCAGTGAGTCGGGCGGAAGGGGTTCAGAGACCCAGTACTTC
CAISESGGRGSETQYF
>TRBJ2-2|TRBV7-2|.|TRBD1
TGTGCCAGCAGCCCGGACAGGGCTGCCGGGGAGCTGTTTTTT
CASSPDRAAGELFF
>TRBJ1-5|TRBV6-2/TRBV6-3|many|.
TGTGCCAGCCGTAATCCTAACCAACCCCAGCATTTT
CASRNPNQPQHF
>TRBJ2-7|TRBV12-3/TRBV12-4|.|.
TGTGCCAGCAGTTTCGGGTCTGGTGGCGAGCAGTACTTC
CASSFGSGGEQYF
>TRBJ2-3|TRBV7-9|.|TRBD2
TGTGCCAGCAGCTTTGGGACTAGCTTTGGCACAGATACGCAGTATTTT
CASSFGTSFGTDTQYF
>TRBJ2-2|TRBV7-6|.|.
TGTGCCAGCAGCTCCCGGTGGTCCGGGGAGCTGTTTTTT
CASSSRWSGELFF
>TRBJ2-3|TRBV7-9|.|.
TGTGCCAGCAGCCCCTTTCAGGGCGGCACAGATACGCAGTATTTT
CASSPFQGGTDTQYF
>TRBJ2-7|TRBV5-1|few|.
TGCGCCAGCAGCTTGGGCGGATCGGCAACTGAGCAGTACTTC
CASSLGGSATEQYF
>TRBJ1-6|TRBV12-3/TRBV12-4|few|.
TGTGCCAGCAGTCTGAGGGCCTATAATTCACCCCTCCACTTT
CASSLRAYNSPLHF
>TRBJ2-7|TRBV3-1|many|TRBD2
TGTGCCAGCAGCCGAGGGACTAGCGGACCCTACGAGCAGTACTTC
CASSRGTSGPYEQYF
>TRBJ2-3|TRBV6-6|.|.
TGTGCCAGCAGTTACAAGGCAGGGGGGAACACAGATACGCAGTATTTT
CASSYKAGGNTDTQYF
>TRBJ2-1|TRBV7-8|.|.
TGTGCCAGCAGCTTGACCCCGGGTTCCCTTCTTGAGCAGTTCTTC
CASSLTPGSLLEQFF
>TRBJ1-1|TRBV11-2|few|.
TGTGCCAGCAGCTTAGCGGTCTTACGGGGCCGCACTGAAGCTTTCTTT
CASSLAVLRGRTEAFF
>TRBJ2-1|TRBV20-1|.|.
TGCAGTGCTTTCGACCAGAGCTCCTACAATGAGCAGTTCTTC
CSAFDQSSYNEQFF
>TRBJ2-7|TRBV7-3|few|.
TGTGCCAGCAGCTTTCGGGGGGCTGGCTACGAGCAGTACTTC
CASSFRGAGYEQYF
>TRBJ2-3|TRBV6-5|.|.
TGTGCCAGCAGTTACTTGTACCGGGGGCGTAGAGATACGCAGTATTTT
CASSYLYRGRRDTQYF
>TRBJ2-4|TRBV7-2|few|.
TGTGCCAGCAGCTTATTGCTAGCCAAAAACATTCAGTACTTC
CASSLLLAKNIQYF
>TRBJ2-4|TRBV20-1|.|.
TGCAGTGCTAGTGGCCAGGGGCCCGCCAAAAACATTCAGTACTTC
CSASGQGPAKNIQYF
>TRBJ1-1|TRBV20-1|.|.
TGCAGTGCTAGAGGGACTCTCAAAAAGACTGAAGCTTTCTTT
CSARGTLKKTEAFF
>TRBJ2-1|TRBV24-1|.|.
TGTGCCACCGCTCCCGGTGGGGGGGCGAACTACAATGAGCAGTTCTTC
CATAPGGGANYNEQFF
>TRBJ2-2|TRBV7-2|.|TRBD1
TGTGCCAGCAGCTTTACCTCTCGTCGACAGGGCCGAATATCAACGAACACCGGGGAGCTGTTTTTT
CASSFTSRRQGRISTNTGELFF
>TRBJ1-2|TRBV5-1|few|.
TGCGCCAGCAGTCGGGGAGGGGATGGCTACACCTTC
CASSRGGDGYTF
>TRBJ2-5|TRBV7-9|.|.
TGTGCCAGCAGCTTAGTTGCGGCCAGGAAGGAGACCCAGTACTTC
CASSLVAARKETQYF
>TRBJ1-4|TRBV29-1|few|.
TGCAGCGTTGAAACATGGGGGGCACATGAAAAACTGTTTTTT
CSVETWGAHEKLFF
>TRBJ2-1|TRBV6-2/TRBV6-3|few|TRBD1
TGTGCCACACGGACAGGGCTTACCTACAATGAGCAGTTCTTC
CATRTGLTYNEQFF
>TRBJ1-1|TRBV15|few|.
TGTGCCACCAGCAGAGATCTGATGAACACTGAAGCTTTCTTT
CATSRDLMNTEAFF
>TRBJ2-3|TRBV7-2|.|TRBD2
TGTGCCAGCAGCTTTATAGCGGGGTCTAGCACAGATACGCAGTATTTT
CASSFIAGSSTDTQYF
>TRBJ2-1|TRBV7-9|many|TRBD1
TGTGCCAGCAGCTTAGGGGACAGGGGTGAGCAGTTCTTC
CASSLGDRGEQFF
>TRBJ1-2|TRBV7-2|.|TRBD1
TGTGCCAGCAGCTCCTGGGGTGTCGGGACAGATTACGGCTACACCTTC
CASSSWGVGTDYGYTF
>TRBJ2-1|TRBV5-3|.|TRBD2
TGTGCCAGAAGCTCTCCGTTAGCGGGGCTGGGGGATGAGCAGTTCTTC
CARSSPLAGLGDEQFF
>TRBJ1-1|TRBV11-2|.|.
TGTGCCAGCAGTCCCTCCCCCGGGACATCCTACCCGAACACTGAAGCTTTCTTT
CASSPSPGTSYPNTEAFF
>TRBJ1-1|TRBV6-6|.|.
TGTGCCAGCAGTTTTGGGTCGATGAACACTGAAGCTTTCTTT
CASSFGSMNTEAFF
>TRBJ2-1|TRBV20-1|.|.
TGCAGTGCCCGCCCCGGCGGAGGGGGGGCCTACAATGAGCAGTTCTTC
CSARPGGGGAYNEQFF
>TRBJ2-5|TRBV7-2|.|TRBD1
TGTGCCAGCAGCTTAGATGGGAAGGGGGCGAGGGGAGAGACCCAGTACTTC
CASSLDGKGARGETQYF